This T cell receptor (beta chain) was documented in a study of blood T cell repertoires in COVID-19. TCRdb keeps only in-frame clones here, not all; method: immunoSEQ multiplex PCR. Among some 180,000 clones listed, around 80% were seen once. The CDR3 covers 14 residues. CDR1 MDHEN and CDR2 SYDVKM come from the germline V gene. Between the trimmed V and J ends, which lost 7 bases and 8 bases, there was a span of 15 bases. Those enrolled, adults aged roughly 18 to 89 years, came from about two dozen US areas. This clone occurred a few times. The chain links TRBV28 to TRBJ1-6; weak D call: TRBD1 (6 bases). The material sequenced was PBMCs or T cells enriched from blood (not recorded which). The TCR sequence derives from a woman aged 70 to 79 in a cohort exposed to, infected with or recovered from COVID-19 (not recorded which). The CDR3 DNA reads TGTGCCAGCAACCTACAGGGCCTGGATTCACCCCTCCACTTT. Its protein product is CASNLQGLDSPLHF.